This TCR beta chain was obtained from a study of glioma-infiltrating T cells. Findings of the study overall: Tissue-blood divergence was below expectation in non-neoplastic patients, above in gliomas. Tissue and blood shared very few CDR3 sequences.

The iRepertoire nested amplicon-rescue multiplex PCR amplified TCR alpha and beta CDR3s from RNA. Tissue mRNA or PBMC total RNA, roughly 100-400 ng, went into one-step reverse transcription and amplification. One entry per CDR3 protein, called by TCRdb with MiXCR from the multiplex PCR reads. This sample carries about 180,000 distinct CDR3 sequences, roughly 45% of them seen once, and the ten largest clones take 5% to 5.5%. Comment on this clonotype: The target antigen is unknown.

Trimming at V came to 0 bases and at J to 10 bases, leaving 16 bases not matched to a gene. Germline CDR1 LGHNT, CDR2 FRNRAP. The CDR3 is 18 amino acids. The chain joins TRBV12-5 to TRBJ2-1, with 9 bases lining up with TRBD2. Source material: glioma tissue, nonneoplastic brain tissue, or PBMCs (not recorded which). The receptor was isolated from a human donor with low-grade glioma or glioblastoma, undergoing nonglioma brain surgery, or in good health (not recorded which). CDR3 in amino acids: CASGLVPDGTSSSEEQFF. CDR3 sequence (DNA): TGTGCTAGTGGTTTGGTCCCCGATGGGACTAGCTCTTCCGAGGAGCAGTTCTTC.